Described below is a single T cell receptor beta chain sequence and its context. Antigen: not known. The V gene's germline CDR1 is DFQATT and CDR2 SNEGSKA (reference sequence). This CDR3 spans 13 amino acids. V shed 4 bases and J 5 bases; nucleotides not matched to a gene: 5. The sample belongs to a study of post-analysis software for immune sequencing data. The wider study: Relapsing-remitting, secondary progressive and progressive-relapsing courses of multiple sclerosis were included.

Study-wide findings and caveats: Comparison of patients with controls showed five TRBV segments more frequent in patients, TRBV5-6, TRBV5-1 and TRBV20-1 among them. Clustering by F measure revealed strong co-clustering among samples prepared together in one batch. In multiple sclerosis, normalized Chao1 diversity was significantly below that of controls.

The TCR beta cDNA libraries contained unique molecular identifiers. Input of about 0.85 to 10 million T cells yielded roughly 530,000 cDNA molecules. MiXCR, applied by TCRdb to the PCR reads, yields one record per CDR3 protein. Among roughly 620,000 distinct CDR3 sequences listed, around 44% were seen once. Sequencing was performed on blood. The sequence was obtained from a girl between 10 and 17 years old with multiple sclerosis. V is TRBV20-1 and J is TRBJ1-2, with 9 bases matching TRBD1. CDR3 sequence: CSAIDRGSYGYTF. CDR3 nucleotide sequence: TGCAGTGCTATCGACAGGGGGTCGTATGGCTACACCTTC.